This TCR beta chain was identified during a study of early T cells in non-severe SARS-CoV-2 infection. At the level of the study: Unpaired chains resulted from sequencing bulk RNA of unsorted whole blood.

CDR1 and CDR2 (germline): MNHNS, SASEGT. The CDR3 is made up of 15 amino acids. V lost 3 bases, J lost 5 bases, and 14 bases lay in between. Overall study findings and caveats: Private and CD4 specificities were missed by VDJdb matching, which favored anti-spike CD8 responses.

This clonotype came up a few times. Its specificity is unknown. The protocol attached unique molecular identifiers to individual cDNA molecules. TCRdb reanalysed the 5' RACE reads using MiXCR and keeps one entry per CDR3 protein. The sample shows fewer than 120,000 distinct CDR3 sequences, around 12% of them seen only once. This clonotype was sampled from an adult who was a healthcare worker with PCR-confirmed SARS-CoV-2 infection or an uninfected control (not recorded which). The chain joins TRBV6-1 to TRBJ1-5; TRBD1 is a possible D gene (6 bases). This sample comprised whole blood, obtained at baseline. CDR3 sequence: CASSDRRGFDQPQHF. In DNA form, the CDR3 reads TGTGCCAGCAGTGACCGTAGGGGGTTCGATCAGCCCCAGCATTTT.